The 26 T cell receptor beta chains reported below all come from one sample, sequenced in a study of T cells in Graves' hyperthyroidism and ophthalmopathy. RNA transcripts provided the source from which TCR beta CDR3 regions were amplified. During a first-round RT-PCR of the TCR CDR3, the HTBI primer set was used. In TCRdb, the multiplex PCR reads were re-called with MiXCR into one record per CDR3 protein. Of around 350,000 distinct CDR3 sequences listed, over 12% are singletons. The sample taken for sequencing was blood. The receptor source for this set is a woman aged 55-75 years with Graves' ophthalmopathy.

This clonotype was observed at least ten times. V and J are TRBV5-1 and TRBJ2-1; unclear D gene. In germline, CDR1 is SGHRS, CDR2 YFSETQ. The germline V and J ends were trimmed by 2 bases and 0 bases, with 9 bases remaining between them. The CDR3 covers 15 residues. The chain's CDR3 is CASSFDESSYNEQFF. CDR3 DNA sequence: TGCGCCAGCAGCTTTGATGAAAGCTCCTACAATGAGCAGTTCTTC.

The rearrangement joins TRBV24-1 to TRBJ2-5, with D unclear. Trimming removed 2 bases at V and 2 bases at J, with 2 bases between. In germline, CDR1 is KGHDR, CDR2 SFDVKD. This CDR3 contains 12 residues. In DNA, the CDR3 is TGTGCCACCAGTGATTGGCAAGAGACCCAGTACTTC. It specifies CATSDWQETQYF.

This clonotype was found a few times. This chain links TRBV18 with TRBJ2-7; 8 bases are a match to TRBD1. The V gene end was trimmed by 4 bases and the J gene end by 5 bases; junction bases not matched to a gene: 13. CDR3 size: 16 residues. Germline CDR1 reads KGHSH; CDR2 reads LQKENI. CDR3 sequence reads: CASSQDRGISGDEQYF. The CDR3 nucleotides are TGTGCCAGCTCACAAGACAGGGGAATCTCTGGCGACGAGCAGTACTTC.

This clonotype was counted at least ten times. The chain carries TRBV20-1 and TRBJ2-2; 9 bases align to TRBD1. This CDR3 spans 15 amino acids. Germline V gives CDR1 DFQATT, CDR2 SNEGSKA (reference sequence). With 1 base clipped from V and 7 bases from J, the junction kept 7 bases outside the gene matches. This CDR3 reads CSARGGQGSIGELFF. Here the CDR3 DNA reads TGCAGTGCTAGAGGGGGACAGGGATCAATCGGGGAGCTGTTTTTT.

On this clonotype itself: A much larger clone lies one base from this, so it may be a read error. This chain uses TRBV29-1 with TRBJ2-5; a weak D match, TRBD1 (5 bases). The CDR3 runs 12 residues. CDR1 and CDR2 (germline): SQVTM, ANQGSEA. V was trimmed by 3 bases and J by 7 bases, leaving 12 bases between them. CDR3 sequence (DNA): TGCAGCGTTGATTCCAGGGCAGGGACCCAGTACTTC. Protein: CSVDSRAGTQYF.

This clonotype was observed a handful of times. The chain's CDR3 is CASSFIAGTLDEKLFF. DNA of the CDR3: TGCGCCAGCAGCTTTATCGCCGGGACACTTGATGAAAAACTGTTTTTT. J is TRBJ1-4 and V is TRBV5-1; possibly TRBD1 for D (6 bases). This CDR3 has 16 residues. V was shortened by 2 bases and J by 6 bases, with 17 bases between the two germline ends. Germline values: CDR1 SGHRS, CDR2 YFSETQ.

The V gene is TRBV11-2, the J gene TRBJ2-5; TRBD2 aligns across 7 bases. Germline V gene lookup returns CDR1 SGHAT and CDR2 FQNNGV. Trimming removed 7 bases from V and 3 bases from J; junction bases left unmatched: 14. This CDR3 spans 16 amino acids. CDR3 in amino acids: CASTQNMALAEETQYF. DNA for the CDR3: TGTGCCAGCACCCAAAATATGGCGCTAGCGGAAGAGACCCAGTACTTC.

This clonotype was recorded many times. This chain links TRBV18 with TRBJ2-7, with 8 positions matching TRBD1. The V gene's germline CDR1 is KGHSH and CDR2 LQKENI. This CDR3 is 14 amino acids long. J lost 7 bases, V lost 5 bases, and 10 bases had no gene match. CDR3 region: CASSKQTGVWEQYF. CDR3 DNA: TGTGCCAGCTCAAAACAGACAGGGGTTTGGGAGCAGTACTTC.

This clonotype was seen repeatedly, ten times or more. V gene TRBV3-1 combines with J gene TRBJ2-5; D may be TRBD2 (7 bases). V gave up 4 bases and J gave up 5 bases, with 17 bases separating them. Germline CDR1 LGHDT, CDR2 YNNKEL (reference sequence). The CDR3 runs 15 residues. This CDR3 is CASSPEAGATETQYF. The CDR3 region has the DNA TGTGCCAGCAGCCCAGAGGCGGGGGCGACCGAGACCCAGTACTTC.

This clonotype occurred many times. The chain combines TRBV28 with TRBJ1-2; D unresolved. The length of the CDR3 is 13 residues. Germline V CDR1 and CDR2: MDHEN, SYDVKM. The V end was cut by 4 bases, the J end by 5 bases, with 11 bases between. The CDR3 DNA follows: TGTGCCAGCAGTTCCGTCGAGGATTATGGCTACACCTTC. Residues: CASSSVEDYGYTF.

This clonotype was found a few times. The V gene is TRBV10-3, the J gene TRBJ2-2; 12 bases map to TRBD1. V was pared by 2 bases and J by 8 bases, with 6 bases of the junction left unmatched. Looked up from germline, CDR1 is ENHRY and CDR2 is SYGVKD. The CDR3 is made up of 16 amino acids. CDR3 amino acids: CAISETLGQGAGELFF. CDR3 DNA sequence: TGTGCCATCAGTGAGACCCTGGGACAGGGGGCGGGGGAGCTGTTTTTT.

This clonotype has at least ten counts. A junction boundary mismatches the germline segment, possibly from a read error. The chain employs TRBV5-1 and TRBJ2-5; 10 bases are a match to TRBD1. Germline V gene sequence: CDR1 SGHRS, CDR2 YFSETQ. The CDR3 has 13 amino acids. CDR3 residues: CASSLGQGETQYF. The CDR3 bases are TGTGCCAGCAGCCTGGGACAGGGGGAGACCCAGTACTTC.

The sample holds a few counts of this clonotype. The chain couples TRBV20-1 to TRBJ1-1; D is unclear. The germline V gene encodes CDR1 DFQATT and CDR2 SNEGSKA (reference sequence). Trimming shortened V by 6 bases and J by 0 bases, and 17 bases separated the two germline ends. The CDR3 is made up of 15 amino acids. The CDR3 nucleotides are TGCAGTGCCGCATTCCCGGGAAACTTGAACACTGAAGCTTTCTTT. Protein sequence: CSAAFPGNLNTEAFF.

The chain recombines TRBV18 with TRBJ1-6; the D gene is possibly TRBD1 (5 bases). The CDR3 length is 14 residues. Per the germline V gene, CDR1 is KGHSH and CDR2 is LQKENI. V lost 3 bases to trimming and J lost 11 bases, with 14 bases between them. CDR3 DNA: TGTGCCAGCTCACCCCAGGGCGAGAATACACCCCTCCACTTT. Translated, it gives CASSPQGENTPLHF.

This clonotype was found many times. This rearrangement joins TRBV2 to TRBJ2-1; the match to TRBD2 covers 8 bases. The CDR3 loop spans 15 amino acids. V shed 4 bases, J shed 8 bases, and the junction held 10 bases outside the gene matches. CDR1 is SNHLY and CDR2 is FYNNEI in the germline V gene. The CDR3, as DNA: TGTGCCAGCAGTGCCCTGAGCGGGAGAGTCGATGAGCAGTTCTTC. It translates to CASSALSGRVDEQFF.

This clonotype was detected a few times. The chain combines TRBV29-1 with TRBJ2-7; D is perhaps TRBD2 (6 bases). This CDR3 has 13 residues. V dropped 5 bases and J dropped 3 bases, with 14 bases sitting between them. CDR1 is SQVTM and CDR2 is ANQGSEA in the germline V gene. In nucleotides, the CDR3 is TGCAGCGTTCGAATAGCGGACTACTACGAGCAGTACTTC. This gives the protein CSVRIADYYEQYF.

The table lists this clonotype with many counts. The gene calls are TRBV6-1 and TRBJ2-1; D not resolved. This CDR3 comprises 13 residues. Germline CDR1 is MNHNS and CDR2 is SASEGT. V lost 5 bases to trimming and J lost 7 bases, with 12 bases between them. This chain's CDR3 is CASSPQYSNEQFF. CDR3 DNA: TGTGCCAGCAGTCCGCAGTACTCGAATGAGCAGTTCTTC.

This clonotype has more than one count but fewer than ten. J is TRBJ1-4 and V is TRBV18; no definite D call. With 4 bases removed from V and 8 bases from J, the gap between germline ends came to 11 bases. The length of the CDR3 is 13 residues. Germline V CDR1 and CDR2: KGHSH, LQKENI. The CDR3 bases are TGTGCCAGCTCACTCGGTCTGGGAGAAAAACTGTTTTTT. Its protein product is CASSLGLGEKLFF. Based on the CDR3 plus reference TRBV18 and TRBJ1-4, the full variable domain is NAGVMQNPRHLVRRRGQEARLRCSPMKGHSHVYWYRQLPEEGLKFMVYLQKENIIDESGMPKERFSAEFPKEGPSILRIQQVVRGDSAAYFCASSLGLGEKLFFGSGTQLSVL.

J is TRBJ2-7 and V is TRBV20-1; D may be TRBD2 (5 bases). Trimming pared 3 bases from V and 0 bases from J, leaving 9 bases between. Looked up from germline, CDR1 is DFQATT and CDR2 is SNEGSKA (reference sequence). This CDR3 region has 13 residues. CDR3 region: CSARDSSSYEQYF. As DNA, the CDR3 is TGCAGTGCTAGGGACTCGAGCTCCTACGAGCAGTACTTC.

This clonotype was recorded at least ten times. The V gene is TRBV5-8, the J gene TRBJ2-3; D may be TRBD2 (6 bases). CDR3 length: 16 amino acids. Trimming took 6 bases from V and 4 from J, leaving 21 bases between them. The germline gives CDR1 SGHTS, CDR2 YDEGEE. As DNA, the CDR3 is TGTGCCAGCACGTCAGAGCCGGCTTGGGAGGCAGATACGCAGTATTTT. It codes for CASTSEPAWEADTQYF.

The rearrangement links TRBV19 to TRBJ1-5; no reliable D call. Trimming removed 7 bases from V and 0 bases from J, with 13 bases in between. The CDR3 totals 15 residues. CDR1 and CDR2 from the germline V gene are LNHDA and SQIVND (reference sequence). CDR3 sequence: CASTIQQFSNQPQHF. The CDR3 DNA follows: TGTGCCAGTACTATCCAACAGTTTAGCAATCAGCCCCAGCATTTT. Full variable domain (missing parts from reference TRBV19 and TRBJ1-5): DGGITQSPKYLFRKEGQNVTLSCEQNLNHDAMYWYRQDPGQGLRLIYYSQIVNDFQKGDIAEGYSVSREKKESFPLTVTSAQKNPTAFYLCASTIQQFSNQPQHFGDGTRLSIL.

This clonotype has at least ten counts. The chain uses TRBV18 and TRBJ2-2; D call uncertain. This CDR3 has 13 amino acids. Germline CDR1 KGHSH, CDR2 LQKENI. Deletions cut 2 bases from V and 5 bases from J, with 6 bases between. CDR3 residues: CASSPGRTGELFF. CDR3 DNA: TGTGCCAGCTCACCAGGGCGAACCGGGGAGCTGTTTTTT.

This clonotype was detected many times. This CDR3 is CASSLGRQSYEQYF. Here the CDR3 DNA reads TGTGCCAGCAGCTTAGGGAGGCAGTCCTACGAGCAGTACTTC. This chain joins TRBV7-2 and TRBJ2-7; TRBD2 might be the D (5 bases). The V gene lost 1 base and the J gene lost 1 base, with 8 bases spanning the gap. Germline CDR1 is SGHTA and CDR2 is FQGNSA. The CDR3 sequence is 14 residues long.

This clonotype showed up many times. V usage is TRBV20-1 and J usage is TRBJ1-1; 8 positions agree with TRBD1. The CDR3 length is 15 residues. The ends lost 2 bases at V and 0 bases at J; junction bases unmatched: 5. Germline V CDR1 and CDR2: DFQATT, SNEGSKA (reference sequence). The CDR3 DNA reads TGCAGTGCTAGACGGGCAGGGGGCATGAACACTGAAGCTTTCTTT. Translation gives CSARRAGGMNTEAFF.

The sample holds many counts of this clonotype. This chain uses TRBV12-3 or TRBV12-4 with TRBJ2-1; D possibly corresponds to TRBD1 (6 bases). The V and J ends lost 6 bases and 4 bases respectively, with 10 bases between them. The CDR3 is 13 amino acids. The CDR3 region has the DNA TGTGCCAGCAGCAGGGGTTCATACAATGAGCAGTTCTTC. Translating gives CASSRGSYNEQFF.

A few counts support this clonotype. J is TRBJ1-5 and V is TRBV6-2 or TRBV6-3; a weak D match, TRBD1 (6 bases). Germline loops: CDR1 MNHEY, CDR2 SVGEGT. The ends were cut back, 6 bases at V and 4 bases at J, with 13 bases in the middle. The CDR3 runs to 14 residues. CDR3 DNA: TGTGCCAGCAGGAGGGGGGGGGCTAATCAGCCCCAGCATTTT. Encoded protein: CASRRGGANQPQHF.